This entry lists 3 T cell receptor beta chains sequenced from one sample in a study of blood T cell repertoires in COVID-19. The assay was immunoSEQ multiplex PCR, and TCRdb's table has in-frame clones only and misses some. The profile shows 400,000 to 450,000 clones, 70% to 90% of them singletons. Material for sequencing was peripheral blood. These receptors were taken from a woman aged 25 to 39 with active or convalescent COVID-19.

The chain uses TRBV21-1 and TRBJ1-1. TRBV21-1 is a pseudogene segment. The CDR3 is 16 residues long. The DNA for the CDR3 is TGTGCCAGCATCGGGGATCCCAGAGACTTAAACACTGAAGCTTTCTTT. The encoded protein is CASIGDPRDLNTEAFF.

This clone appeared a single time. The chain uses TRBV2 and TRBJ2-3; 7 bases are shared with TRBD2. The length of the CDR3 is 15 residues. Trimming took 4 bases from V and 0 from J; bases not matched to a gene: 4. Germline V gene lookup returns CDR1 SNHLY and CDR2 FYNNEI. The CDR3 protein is CASSAVSGSTDTQYF. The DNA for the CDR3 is TGTGCCAGCAGTGCGGTTAGCGGGAGCACAGATACGCAGTATTTT.

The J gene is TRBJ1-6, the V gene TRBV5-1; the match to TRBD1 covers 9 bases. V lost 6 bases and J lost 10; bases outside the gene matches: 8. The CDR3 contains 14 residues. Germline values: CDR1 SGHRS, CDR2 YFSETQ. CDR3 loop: CASNNGQGQSPLHF. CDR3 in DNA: TGCGCCAGCAATAACGGACAGGGGCAGTCACCCCTCCACTTT.